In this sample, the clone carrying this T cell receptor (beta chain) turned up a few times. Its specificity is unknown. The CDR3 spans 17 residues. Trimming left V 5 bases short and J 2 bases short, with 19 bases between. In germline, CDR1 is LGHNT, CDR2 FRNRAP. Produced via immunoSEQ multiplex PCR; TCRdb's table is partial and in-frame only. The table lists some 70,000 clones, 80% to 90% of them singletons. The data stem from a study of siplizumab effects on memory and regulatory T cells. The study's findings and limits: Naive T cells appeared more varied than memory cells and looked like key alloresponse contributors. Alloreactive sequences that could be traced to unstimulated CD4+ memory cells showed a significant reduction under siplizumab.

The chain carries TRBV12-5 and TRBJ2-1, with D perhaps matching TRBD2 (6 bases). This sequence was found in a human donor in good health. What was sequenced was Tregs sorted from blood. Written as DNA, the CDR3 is TGTGCTAGTGGTCCCCCCGGAGGCCTAGCGACCTACAATGAGCAGTTCTTC. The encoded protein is CASGPPGGLATYNEQFF.